This entry lists 27 T cell receptor beta chains sequenced from one sample in a study of CDR3 diversity in severe acne. Each CDR3 protein is one row after TCRdb ran MiXCR on the PCR reads. The table records tens of thousands of distinct CDR3 sequences, around 50% of them present only once. Sequenced material: blood. These TCRs come from a male donor in good health, without acne.

The V call is TRBV7-9, the J call TRBJ2-1, with D perhaps TRBD2 (6 bases). This CDR3 has 15 amino acids. Germline values: CDR1 SEHNR, CDR2 FQNEAQ (reference sequence). Trimming shortened V by 3 bases and J by 0 bases, and 9 bases separated the two germline ends. CDR3 nucleotide sequence: TGTGCCAGCAGCTTTGGAGGGAGCTCCTACAATGAGCAGTTCTTC. This translates into CASSFGGSSYNEQFF. The whole variable domain, filled in from reference TRBV7-9 and TRBJ2-1, reads DTGVSQNPRHKITKRGQNVTFRCDPISEHNRLYWYRQTLGQGPEFLTYFQNEAQLEKSRLLSDRFSAERPKGSFSTLEIQRTEQGDSAMYLCASSFGGSSYNEQFFGPGTRLTVL.

The CDR3: CASSLPSGKETQYF. DNA for the CDR3: TGTGCCAGCAGTCTCCCAAGCGGTAAAGAGACCCAGTACTTC. This chain uses TRBV5-5 with TRBJ2-5; tentative D call: TRBD2 (5 bases). Germline V gene lookup returns CDR1 SGHKS and CDR2 YYEKEE (reference sequence). The length of the CDR3 is 14 residues. The V end was cut by 5 bases, the J end by 3 bases, with 14 bases between. Combining the CDR3 with reference TRBV5-5 and TRBJ2-5 gives the whole variable domain DAGVTQSPTHLIKTRGQQVTLRCSPISGHKSVSWYQQVLGQGPQFIFQYYEKEERGRGNFPDRFSARQFPNYSSELNVNALLLGDSALYLCASSLPSGKETQYFGPGTRLLVL.

This chain uses TRBV28 with TRBJ2-5; 10 bases fit TRBD1. This CDR3 comprises 17 residues. CDR1 is MDHEN, CDR2 SYDVKM, per germline. The V gene end was trimmed by 5 bases and the J gene end by 5 bases; junction bases not matched to a gene: 14. This CDR3 reads CASSTTDRGGTGETQYF. CDR3 sequence (DNA): TGTGCCAGCAGTACGACGGACAGGGGGGGGACCGGGGAGACCCAGTACTTC.

The rearrangement uses TRBV9 and TRBJ1-1; TRBD1 is a possible D gene (5 bases). V was cut by 0 bases and J by 11 bases, with 17 bases left in between. Germline lookup yields CDR1 SGDLS and CDR2 YYNGEE. The CDR3 contains 14 residues. This chain's CDR3 is CASSVGGLNTGAFF. CDR3 in DNA: TGTGCCAGCAGCGTAGGGGGGTTGAACACTGGGGCTTTCTTT.

This clonotype appeared a few times. This sequence joins TRBV7-3 and TRBJ2-2, with D possibly TRBD2 on 5 matching bases. The germline CDR1 and CDR2 sequences are SGHTA and FQGTGA. V shed 2 bases and J shed 1 base, with 8 bases lying between them. This CDR3 spans 15 amino acids. The CDR3 DNA follows: TGTGCCAGCAGCTTAGGACGGGGGAACACCGGGGAGCTGTTTTTT. Translated: CASSLGRGNTGELFF.

This clonotype occurred a few times. J is TRBJ2-7 and V is TRBV29-1, with 8 bases fitting TRBD1. V was pared by 6 bases and J by 6 bases, with 10 bases of the junction left unmatched. CDR3 length: 13 residues. Germline CDR1 and CDR2: SQVTM and ANQGSEA. The CDR3 here is CSVVRQGIGEQYF. The CDR3 DNA sequence: TGCAGCGTAGTCAGACAGGGGATCGGCGAGCAGTACTTC.

This rearrangement joins TRBV9 to TRBJ2-1, with 7 bases fitting TRBD1. The CDR3 totals 16 residues. Trimming at V came to 3 bases and at J to 3 bases, leaving 9 bases not matched to a gene. The germline CDR1 and CDR2 sequences are SGDLS and YYNGEE. The CDR3 nucleotides read TGTGCCAGCAGCGCCGACAGGGACAGAAACTACAATGAGCAGTTCTTC. Its translation: CASSADRDRNYNEQFF. Full variable domain (remainder filled in from reference TRBV9 and TRBJ2-1): DSGVTQTPKHLITATGQRVTLRCSPRSGDLSVYWYQQSLDQGLQFLIQYYNGEERAKGNILERFSAQQFPDLHSELNLSSLELGDSALYFCASSADRDRNYNEQFFGPGTRLTVL.

This clonotype occurred many times. This chain links TRBV18 with TRBJ2-2; D gene uncertain. This CDR3 spans 13 amino acids. CDR1 and CDR2 from the germline V gene are KGHSH and LQKENI. V lost 1 base and J lost 6, with 6 bases in between. The CDR3 sequence is CASSPQRAGELFF. The CDR3 DNA reads as TGTGCCAGCTCACCACAGAGAGCCGGGGAGCTGTTTTTT.

V is TRBV10-3 and J is TRBJ2-1, with 11 bases that match TRBD2. Germline loops: CDR1 ENHRY, CDR2 SYGVKD. V gave up 2 bases and J gave up 4 bases; unmatched junction bases: 1. CDR3 size: 15 residues. As DNA, the CDR3 is TGTGCCATCAGTGAGACTAGCGGGAGATACAATGAGCAGTTCTTC. This translates into CAISETSGRYNEQFF.

This clonotype came up many times. The CDR3 DNA reads as TGTGCCAGCAGTGAAGACAGGGGGCACACAGATACGCAGTATTTT. Its translation is CASSEDRGHTDTQYF. The rearrangement joins TRBV6-4 to TRBJ2-3; 10 positions agree with TRBD1. The trim removed 3 bases at V and 2 bases at J, leaving 2 bases unmatched. The CDR3 runs to 15 residues. The germline V gene has CDR1 MRHNA and CDR2 SNTAGT.

About this clonotype itself: An end of the junction does not agree with germline; a read error may underlie this. This chain links TRBV7-2 with TRBJ2-7, with D possibly being TRBD1 (6 bases). The CDR3 is made up of 15 amino acids. CDR1 SGHTA and CDR2 FQGNSA come from the germline V gene. The CDR3 sequence is CASSQETGLNYEQYF. In nucleotides, the CDR3 is TGCGCCAGCAGCCAAGAAACAGGGCTGAACTACGAGCAGTACTTC. Combining the CDR3 with reference TRBV7-2 and TRBJ2-7 gives the whole variable domain GAGVSQSPSNKVTEKGKDVELRCDPISGHTALYWYRQSLGQGLEFLIYFQGNSAPDKSGLPSDRFSAERTGGSVSTLTIQRTQQEDSAVYLCASSQETGLNYEQYFGPGTRLTVT.

J is TRBJ1-2 and V is TRBV5-6, with a possible D match to TRBD1 (6 bases). The V gene lost 5 bases and the J gene lost 2 bases, with 16 bases spanning the gap. The CDR3 runs 15 residues. Germline CDR1 is SGHDT and CDR2 is YYEEEE. CDR3 bases: TGTGCCAGCAGTATTGGGGACACAACGAACTATGGCTACACCTTC. Translation: CASSIGDTTNYGYTF.

This clonotype was observed many times. The V gene is TRBV3-1, the J gene TRBJ1-2, with D unresolved. The CDR3 is 11 amino acids. Germline loops: CDR1 LGHDT, CDR2 YNNKEL (reference sequence). Trimming stripped 2 bases from V and 6 bases from J, with 4 bases between. The CDR3 sequence is CASSQWDGYTF. CDR3 in DNA: TGTGCCAGCAGCCAATGGGATGGCTACACCTTC.

This clonotype is termed medium-sized. The rearrangement joins TRBV20-1 to TRBJ1-2, with 9 bases aligning to TRBD1. The length of the CDR3 is 14 residues. V lost 3 bases, J lost 4 bases, and 6 bases stayed unmatched. CDR1 is DFQATT, CDR2 SNEGSKA, per germline (reference sequence). The CDR3 loop reads CSARAGTGPYGYTF. In nucleotides, the CDR3 is TGCAGTGCTAGGGCCGGGACAGGGCCCTATGGCTACACCTTC.

J is TRBJ2-7 and V is TRBV7-9, with unresolved D. CDR1 is SEHNR and CDR2 is FQNEAQ in the germline V gene (reference sequence). This CDR3 has 15 amino acids. Trimming stripped 5 bases from V and 0 bases from J, with 14 bases between. The DNA of the CDR3 is TGTGCCAGCAGCCCCCTCCCCAGGATCTCCTACGAGCAGTACTTC. It translates to CASSPLPRISYEQYF.

This clonotype was found once. J is TRBJ1-5 and V is TRBV2; D call uncertain. V was clipped by 5 bases and J by 3 bases, with 17 bases between them. From germline, CDR1 is SNHLY and CDR2 FYNNEI. This CDR3 contains 16 residues. The CDR3, as DNA: TGTGCCAGCAGTCCTTATGACACGAGTGACAATCAGCCCCAGCATTTT. Amino acids: CASSPYDTSDNQPQHF.

This rearrangement joins TRBV19 to TRBJ2-4; perhaps TRBD1 as D (6 bases). Germline-derived CDR1 and CDR2 are LNHDA and SQIVND (reference sequence). V was shortened by 5 bases and J by 5 bases, with 10 bases between the two germline ends. The CDR3 length is 13 residues. CDR3 protein: CASSPAGENIQYF. The CDR3 nucleotides read TGTGCCAGTAGTCCAGCAGGGGAAAACATTCAGTACTTC.

In its sample, this clonotype was seen once. The chain couples TRBV5-1 to TRBJ2-7, with TRBD2 matching over 11 bases. With 2 bases clipped from V and 7 bases from J, the junction kept 11 bases outside the gene matches. The CDR3 is made up of 16 amino acids. Looked up from germline, CDR1 is SGHRS and CDR2 is YFSETQ. The CDR3 is CASSLLLAGDGREQYF. The CDR3 coding sequence is TGCGCCAGCAGCTTACTACTAGCGGGAGACGGGAGGGAGCAGTACTTC. The variable domain in full, with the rest retrieved from reference TRBV5-1 and TRBJ2-7, is KAGVTQTPRYLIKTRGQQVTLSCSPISGHRSVSWYQQTPGQGLQFLFEYFSETQRNKGNFPGRFSGRQFSNSRSEMNVSTLELGDSALYLCASSLLLAGDGREQYFGPGTRLTVT.

This sequence joins TRBV7-2 and TRBJ2-2; the match to TRBD2 covers 7 bases. Germline V gene lookup returns CDR1 SGHTA and CDR2 FQGNSA. The V gene end was trimmed by 2 bases and the J gene end by 4 bases; junction bases not matched to a gene: 7. The CDR3 is 16 amino acids. In DNA form, the CDR3 reads TGTGCCAGCAGCTTAAGTTCACTAGCGTCCACCGGGGAGCTGTTTTTT. The encoded protein is CASSLSSLASTGELFF.

This chain connects TRBV12-3 or TRBV12-4 to TRBJ2-3, with TRBD1 matching 9 bases. The CDR3 length is 15 residues. Trimming took 5 bases from V and 4 from J; bases not matched to a gene: 7. This CDR3 reads CASSPGTGRPDTQYF. CDR3 nucleotide sequence: TGTGCCAGCAGTCCTGGGACAGGGAGGCCAGATACGCAGTATTTT.

This rearrangement joins TRBV5-1 to TRBJ1-5; 7 bases line up with TRBD1. The CDR3 covers 18 residues. Per the germline V gene, CDR1 is SGHRS and CDR2 is YFSETQ. V lost 4 bases to trimming and J lost 7 bases; unmatched junction nucleotides: 20. The CDR3 nucleotides read TGCGCCAGCAGCCCGGTAGGGACACCGACAGGGTTCAGGCAGCCCCAGCATTTT. Protein sequence: CASSPVGTPTGFRQPQHF.

As for this clonotype: The final CDR3 position lacks the conserved phenylalanine or tryptophan, pointing to a likely read error. It is unclear where the CDR3 begins or ends on the DNA, so no DNA is shown, and the CDR3 is as TCRdb lists it. The V and J genes are TRBV7-6 and TRBJ2-1; the DNA was not used to check the table's D call, TRBD2. The germline V gene encodes CDR1 SGHVS and CDR2 FNYEAQ. Both ends counted, the CDR3 spans 8 residues. The CDR3 reads CASSALAG.

This clonotype occurred many times. This sequence joins TRBV19 and TRBJ1-5, with 10 bases fitting TRBD1. The CDR3 is made up of 13 amino acids. Germline CDR1 is LNHDA and CDR2 is SQIVND (reference sequence). V trimming: 8 bases; J trimming: 10 bases; junction bases outside the gene matches: 8. CDR3 sequence reads: CASAAGQGSPQHF. The DNA of the CDR3 is TGTGCCAGTGCTGCGGGACAGGGGAGCCCCCAGCATTTT.

The chain employs TRBV19 and TRBJ1-5; no clear D gene. The CDR3 is 15 residues long. CDR1 is LNHDA, CDR2 SQIVND, per germline (reference sequence). Trimming took off 6 bases at V and 3 bases at J, with 15 bases between the two ends. The CDR3 DNA follows: TGTGCCAGTAGCGGAGTAGATGGGCTCAATCAGCCCCAGCATTTT. It specifies CASSGVDGLNQPQHF.

V is TRBV20-1 and J is TRBJ2-3; 9 bases map to TRBD2. The CDR3 has 16 residues. CDR1 and CDR2 (germline): DFQATT, SNEGSKA (reference sequence). V dropped 3 bases and J dropped 2; count of bases not matched to a gene: 9. The CDR3 reads CSARLTSGGDTDTQYF. The CDR3, as DNA: TGCAGTGCTAGGTTGACTAGCGGAGGGGACACAGATACGCAGTATTTT.

At least ten counts were recorded for this clonotype. V is TRBV29-1 and J is TRBJ1-2; D ambiguous. Looked up from germline, CDR1 is SQVTM and CDR2 is ANQGSEA. Between the trimmed V and J ends, which lost 4 bases and 3 bases, there was a span of 6 bases. This CDR3 contains 11 residues. The CDR3: CSVVGDYGYTF. CDR3 DNA: TGCAGCGTTGTCGGGGACTATGGCTACACCTTC.

This clonotype showed up many times. J is TRBJ1-1 and V is TRBV4-1; 11 bases are a match to TRBD1. Germline trimming cut 6 bases from V and 3 bases from J; bases unmatched to any gene: 6. There are 15 residues in the CDR3. CDR1 is MGHRA, CDR2 YSYEKL, per germline. The CDR3 coding sequence is TGCGCCAGCAGTCCCGGACAGGGGGCGGACACTGAAGCTTTCTTT. This sequence encodes CASSPGQGADTEAFF.